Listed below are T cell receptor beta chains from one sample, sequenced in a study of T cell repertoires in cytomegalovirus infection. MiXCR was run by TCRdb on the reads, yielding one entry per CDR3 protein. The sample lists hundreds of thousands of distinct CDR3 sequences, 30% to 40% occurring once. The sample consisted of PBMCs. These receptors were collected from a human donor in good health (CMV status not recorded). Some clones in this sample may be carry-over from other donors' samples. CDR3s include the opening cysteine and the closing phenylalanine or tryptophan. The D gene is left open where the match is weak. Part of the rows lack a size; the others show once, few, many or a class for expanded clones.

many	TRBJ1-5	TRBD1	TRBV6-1	TGTGCCAGCAGGAAACTACAGGGGGATAGCAATCAGCCCCAGCATTTT	CASRKLQGDSNQPQHF
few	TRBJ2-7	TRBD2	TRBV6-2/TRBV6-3	TGTGCCAGCAACCCGACTAGCGGGGCCTCCTACGAGCAGTACTTC	CASNPTSGASYEQYF
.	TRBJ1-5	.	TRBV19	TGTGCCAGTAGAAGGACAACTAGCAATCAGCCCCAGCATTTT	CASRRTTSNQPQHF
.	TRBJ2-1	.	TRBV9	TGTGCCAGCAGCGTAATCGATGGCCTGGCCTACAATGAGCAGTTCTTC	CASSVIDGLAYNEQFF
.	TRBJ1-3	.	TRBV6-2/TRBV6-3	TGTGCCAGCAGTTACGACACCTCTGGAAACACCATATATTTT	CASSYDTSGNTIYF
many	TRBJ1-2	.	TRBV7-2	TGTGCCAGCAGCTCCGGGGGACGGTCCTATGGCTACACCTTC	CASSSGGRSYGYTF
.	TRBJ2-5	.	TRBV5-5	TGTGCCAGCAGCTTGCCCCTAGGGCGGGGCACACAAGAGACCCAGTACTTC	CASSLPLGRGTQETQYF
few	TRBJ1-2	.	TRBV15	TGTGCCACCAGCAAGGCGGGGCAGGGAGTAAACTATGGCTACACCTTC	CATSKAGQGVNYGYTF
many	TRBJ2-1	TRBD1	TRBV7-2	TGTGCCAGCAGCCCAGACAGGGGGAAACAGTTCTTC	CASSPDRGKQFF
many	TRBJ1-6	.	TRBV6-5	TGTGCCAGCAGTTACTTAGGCCTCCAGCGAACTAATTCACCCCTCCACTTT	CASSYLGLQRTNSPLHF
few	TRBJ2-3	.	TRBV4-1	TGCGCCAGCAGCCAAGATCCGGCTCCTAACACAGATACGCAGTATTTT	CASSQDPAPNTDTQYF
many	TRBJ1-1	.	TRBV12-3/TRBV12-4	TGTGCCAGCAGTCCCCGTGGGGGGGCTGGTACTGAAGCTTTCTTT	CASSPRGGAGTEAFF
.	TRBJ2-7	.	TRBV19	TGTGCCAGTAGTATAATTTTCGGCGGGGCCTACGAGCAGTACTTC	CASSIIFGGAYEQYF
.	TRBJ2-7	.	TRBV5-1	TGCGCCAGCAGCTTGCCAGGGTCGTCCGGGGAGCAGTACTTC	CASSLPGSSGEQYF
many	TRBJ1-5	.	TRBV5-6	TGTGCCAGCAGCTTAGGTCCAAGCAATCAGCCCCAGCATTTT	CASSLGPSNQPQHF
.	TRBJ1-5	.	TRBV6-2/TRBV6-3	TGTGCCAGCAGTGCTCCCACCAACTTAAACCCAGTGGCCCAGCATTTT	CASSAPTNLNPVAQHF
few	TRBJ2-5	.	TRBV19	TGTGCCAGTAGTATGGCGGCAGCCCAGGCCCAGTACTTC	CASSMAAAQAQYF
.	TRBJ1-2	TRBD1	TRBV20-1	TGCAGTTCTAACAGGGGTGGCTACACCTTC	CSSNRGGYTF
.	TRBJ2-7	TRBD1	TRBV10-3	TGTGCCATCAGTGGATCTGGACAGGTCGACGAGCAGTACTTC	CAISGSGQVDEQYF
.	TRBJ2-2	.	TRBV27	TGTGCCAGCAGGGGGCTAGAAACGGACACCGGGGAGCTGTTTTTT	CASRGLETDTGELFF
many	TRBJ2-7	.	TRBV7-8	TGTGCCAGCAGTCCAGAGATCCCCCCCTACGAGCAGTACTTC	CASSPEIPPYEQYF
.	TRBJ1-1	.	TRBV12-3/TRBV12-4	TGTGCCAGCAGTTCGGGGCTAGGGGTAGCTTTCTTT	CASSSGLGVAFF
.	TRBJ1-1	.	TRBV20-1	TGCAGTGCTAGACTTGGTATGGCGAACACTGAAGCTTTCTTT	CSARLGMANTEAFF
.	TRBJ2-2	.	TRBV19	TGTGCCAGTAACGCCGGGGATTTAGCCGGCGGGGAGCTGTTTTTT	CASNAGDLAGGELFF
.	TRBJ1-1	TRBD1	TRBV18	TGTGCCAGCTCACCATGGGACAGGCTGAACACTGAAGCTTTCTTT	CASSPWDRLNTEAFF
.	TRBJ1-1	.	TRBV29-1	TGCAGCGTTGCGCTGGCCACTGAAGCTTTCTTT	CSVALATEAFF
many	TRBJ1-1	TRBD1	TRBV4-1	TGCGCCAGCAGCCCGGGGGGCAGGGGGCTTGCTGAAGCTTTCTTT	CASSPGGRGLAEAFF
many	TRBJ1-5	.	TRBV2	TGTGCCAGCAGCGTAGGCGGGGCCGACGGTCAGCCCCAGCATTTT	CASSVGGADGQPQHF